The source of this TCR beta chain is a study of cytomegalovirus exposure and HLA in healthy donors. Germline CDR1 is MDHEN and CDR2 is SYDVKM. V was shortened by 8 bases and J by 5 bases, with 18 bases between the two germline ends. The CDR3 extends over 14 amino acids. Study results and limitations: Among TCR sequences, most were rare, though some public TCRs appeared in many donors.

Donors had nominal health at sampling but likely had unrecorded immune exposures. PCR amplification relied on 60 Vbeta primers (plus 13 Jbeta primers). Profiled with immunoSEQ multiplex PCR; TCRdb holds only in-frame clones, not every one. This table has some 160,000 clones, around 80% appearing once. A note on this clone: Its antigen is not known.

The sample consisted of PBMCs. The origin of this receptor is a boy aged 2 to 10 in good health and CMV-seronegative. The chain links TRBV28 to TRBJ1-2; D is unclear. CDR3: CASFRAGIYYGYTF. CDR3 in DNA: TGTGCCAGCTTTAGGGCCGGGATCTATTATGGCTACACCTTC.